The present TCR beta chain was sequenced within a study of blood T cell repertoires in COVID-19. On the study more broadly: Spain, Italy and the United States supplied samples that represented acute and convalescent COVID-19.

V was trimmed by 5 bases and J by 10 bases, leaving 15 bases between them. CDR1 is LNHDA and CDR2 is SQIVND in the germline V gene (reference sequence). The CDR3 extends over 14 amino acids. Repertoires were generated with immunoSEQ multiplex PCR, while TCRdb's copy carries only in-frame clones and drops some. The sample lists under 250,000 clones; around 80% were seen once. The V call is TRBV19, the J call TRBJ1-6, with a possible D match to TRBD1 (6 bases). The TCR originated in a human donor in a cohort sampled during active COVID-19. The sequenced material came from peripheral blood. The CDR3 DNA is TGTGCCAGTAGTGGGGACATGAGGGGCTCACCCCTCCACTTT. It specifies CASSGDMRGSPLHF.